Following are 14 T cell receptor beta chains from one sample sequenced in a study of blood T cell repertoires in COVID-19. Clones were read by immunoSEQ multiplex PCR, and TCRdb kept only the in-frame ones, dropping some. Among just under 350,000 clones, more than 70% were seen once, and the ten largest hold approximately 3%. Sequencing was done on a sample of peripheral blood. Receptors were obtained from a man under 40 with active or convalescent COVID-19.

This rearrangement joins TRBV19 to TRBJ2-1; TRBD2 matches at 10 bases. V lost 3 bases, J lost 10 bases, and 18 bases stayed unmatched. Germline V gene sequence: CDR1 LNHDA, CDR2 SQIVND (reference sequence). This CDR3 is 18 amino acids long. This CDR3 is CASSIWSGRALGAVEQFF. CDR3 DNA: TGTGCCAGTAGTATCTGGAGCGGGAGGGCCCTCGGGGCGGTGGAGCAGTTCTTC.

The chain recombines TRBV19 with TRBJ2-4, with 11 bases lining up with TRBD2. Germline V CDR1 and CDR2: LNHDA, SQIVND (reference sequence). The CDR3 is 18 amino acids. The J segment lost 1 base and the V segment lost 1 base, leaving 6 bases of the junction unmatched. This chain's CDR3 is CASSIGSGRGEAKNIQYF. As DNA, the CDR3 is TGTGCCAGTAGTATAGGTAGCGGGAGGGGGGAGGCCAAAAACATTCAGTACTTC.

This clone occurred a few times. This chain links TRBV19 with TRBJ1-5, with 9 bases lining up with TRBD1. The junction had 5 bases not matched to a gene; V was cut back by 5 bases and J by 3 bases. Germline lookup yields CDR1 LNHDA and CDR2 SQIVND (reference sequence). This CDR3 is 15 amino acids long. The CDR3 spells CASSGGQGTNQPQHF. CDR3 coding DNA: TGTGCCAGTAGTGGAGGACAGGGGACCAATCAGCCCCAGCATTTT.

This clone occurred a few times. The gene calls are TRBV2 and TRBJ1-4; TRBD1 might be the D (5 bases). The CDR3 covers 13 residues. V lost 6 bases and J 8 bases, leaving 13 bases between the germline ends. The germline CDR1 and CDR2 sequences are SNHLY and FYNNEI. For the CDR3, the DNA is TGTGCCAGCAGCCCCGGGGAGGGGGAAAAACTGTTTTTT. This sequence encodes CASSPGEGEKLFF.

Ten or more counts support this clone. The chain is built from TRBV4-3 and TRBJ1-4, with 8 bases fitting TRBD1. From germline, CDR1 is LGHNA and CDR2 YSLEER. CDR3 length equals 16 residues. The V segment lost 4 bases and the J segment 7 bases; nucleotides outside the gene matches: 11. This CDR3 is CASSPRTGGKVEKLFF. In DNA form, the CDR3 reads TGCGCCAGCAGCCCGCGAACAGGGGGTAAGGTTGAAAAACTGTTTTTT.

The CDR3 coding sequence is TGTGCCAGCAGCGGCATGGGGACACTCAGCGATACGCAGTATTTT. It encodes CASSGMGTLSDTQYF. This chain uses TRBV11-2 with TRBJ2-3; D is possibly TRBD1 (6 bases). V was trimmed by 5 bases and J by 6 bases, leaving 18 bases between them. Germline-derived CDR1 and CDR2 are SGHAT and FQNNGV. The CDR3 covers 15 residues.

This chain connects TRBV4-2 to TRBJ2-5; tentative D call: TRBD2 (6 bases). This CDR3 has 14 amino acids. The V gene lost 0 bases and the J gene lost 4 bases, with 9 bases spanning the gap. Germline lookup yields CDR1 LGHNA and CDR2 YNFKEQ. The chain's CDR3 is CASSQEAEGETQYF. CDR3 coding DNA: TGTGCCAGCAGCCAAGAGGCGGAGGGAGAGACCCAGTACTTC.

The CDR3 sequence is CASSPGQPNEKLFF. Here the CDR3 DNA reads TGTGCCAGCAGCCCGGGACAGCCTAATGAAAAACTGTTTTTT. The rearrangement uses TRBV5-4 and TRBJ1-4, with TRBD1 identical over 7 bases. CDR1 is SGHNT and CDR2 is YYREEE in the germline V gene (reference sequence). The trim removed 4 bases at V and 3 bases at J, leaving 3 bases unmatched. CDR3 length: 14 residues.

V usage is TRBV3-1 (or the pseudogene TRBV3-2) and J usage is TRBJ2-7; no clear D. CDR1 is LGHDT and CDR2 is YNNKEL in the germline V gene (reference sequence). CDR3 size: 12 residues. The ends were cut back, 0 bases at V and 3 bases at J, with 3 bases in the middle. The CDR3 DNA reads TGTGCCAGCAGCCAAGACAGCTACGAGCAGTACTTC. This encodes CASSQDSYEQYF.

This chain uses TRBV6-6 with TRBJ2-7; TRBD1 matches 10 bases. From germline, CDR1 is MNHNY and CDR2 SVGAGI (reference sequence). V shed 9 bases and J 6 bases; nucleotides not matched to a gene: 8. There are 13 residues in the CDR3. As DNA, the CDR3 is TGTGCCAGTATACGACAGGGGGCAGGCGAGCAGTACTTC. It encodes CASIRQGAGEQYF.

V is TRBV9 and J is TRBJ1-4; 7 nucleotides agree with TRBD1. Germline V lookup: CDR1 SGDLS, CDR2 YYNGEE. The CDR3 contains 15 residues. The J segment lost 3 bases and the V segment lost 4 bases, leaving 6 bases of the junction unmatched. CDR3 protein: CASSLRQGPNEKLFF. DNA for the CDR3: TGTGCCAGCAGCTTAAGACAGGGCCCTAATGAAAAACTGTTTTTT.

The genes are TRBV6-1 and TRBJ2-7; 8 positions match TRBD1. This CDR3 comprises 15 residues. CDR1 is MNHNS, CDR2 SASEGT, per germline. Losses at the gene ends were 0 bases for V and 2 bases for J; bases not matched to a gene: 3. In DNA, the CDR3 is TGTGCCAGCAGTGAAGCGGGGGGACAGGCCTACGAGCAGTACTTC. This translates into CASSEAGGQAYEQYF.

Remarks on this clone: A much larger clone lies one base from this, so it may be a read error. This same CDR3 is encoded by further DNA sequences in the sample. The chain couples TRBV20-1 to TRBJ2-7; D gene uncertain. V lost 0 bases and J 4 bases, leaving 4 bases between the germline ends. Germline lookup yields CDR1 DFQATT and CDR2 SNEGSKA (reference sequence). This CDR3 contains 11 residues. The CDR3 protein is CSARDQYEQYF. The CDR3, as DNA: TGCAGTGCTAGAGATCAGTACGAGCAGTACTTC.

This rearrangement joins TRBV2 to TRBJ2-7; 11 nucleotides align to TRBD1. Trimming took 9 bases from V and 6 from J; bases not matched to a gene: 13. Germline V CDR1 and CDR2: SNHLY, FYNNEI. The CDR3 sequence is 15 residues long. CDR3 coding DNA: TGTGCCAGTCTGCGGGACAGGGGGTCCTCAGGCGAGCAGTACTTC. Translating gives CASLRDRGSSGEQYF.